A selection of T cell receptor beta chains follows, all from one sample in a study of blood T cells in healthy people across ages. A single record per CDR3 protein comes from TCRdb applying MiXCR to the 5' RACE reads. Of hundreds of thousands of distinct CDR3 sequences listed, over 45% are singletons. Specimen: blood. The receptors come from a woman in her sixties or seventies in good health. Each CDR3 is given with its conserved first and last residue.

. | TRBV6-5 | CASSYQPGTAGNIQYF
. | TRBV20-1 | CSALRTSVSYEQYF
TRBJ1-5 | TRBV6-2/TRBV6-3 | CASSPVTGQPQHF
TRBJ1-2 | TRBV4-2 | CASSPRPRNNYGYTF
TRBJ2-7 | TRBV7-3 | CASSTTGGGEQYF
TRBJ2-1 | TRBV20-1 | CSQKQGANRNEQFF
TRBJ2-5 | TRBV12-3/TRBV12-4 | CASSYRQGAGETQYF
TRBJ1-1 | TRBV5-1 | CASSFWEGNTEAFF
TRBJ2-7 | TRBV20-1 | CSARTSGRYEQYF
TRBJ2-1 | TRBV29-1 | CSVVLDFSSYNEQFF
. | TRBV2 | CASTLGGGMTYNEQYF
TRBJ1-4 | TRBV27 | CATSPLLGRRGQNEKLFF
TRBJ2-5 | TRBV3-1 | CASSQVLAGGETQYF
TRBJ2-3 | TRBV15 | CATSRQERVATDTQYF
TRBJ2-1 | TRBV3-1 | CASSPTRDFGEQFF
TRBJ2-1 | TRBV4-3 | CASSPGLGGYNEQFF
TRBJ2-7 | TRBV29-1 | CSVLGTGVTYEQYF
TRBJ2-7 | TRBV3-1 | CASSQATSGSAGEQYF
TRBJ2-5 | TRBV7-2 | CASSLAPLGAQETQYF
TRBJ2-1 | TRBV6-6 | CASILTSGTEQFF
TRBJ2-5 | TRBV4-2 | CANSPATGVGETQYF
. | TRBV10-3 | CAISVYGRDLYEQYF
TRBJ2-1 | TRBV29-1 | CSVVVGGRNEQFF
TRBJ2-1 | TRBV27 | CASSLALGTPRNEQFF
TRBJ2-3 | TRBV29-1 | CSLRSGGGGTDTQYF
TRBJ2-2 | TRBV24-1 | CATKDRGDTGELFF
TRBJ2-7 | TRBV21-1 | CASSKADRVNEQYF
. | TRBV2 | CASSDVGDPFSYEQYF
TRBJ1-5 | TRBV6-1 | CASRETGSGQPQHF
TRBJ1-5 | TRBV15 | CATSRGHRAGNQPQHF
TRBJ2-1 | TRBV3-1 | CASSQDRSGQLRNEQFF
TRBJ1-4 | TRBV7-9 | CASSPGWDSDTTTNEKLFF
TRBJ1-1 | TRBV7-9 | CASSLWFVENTEAFF
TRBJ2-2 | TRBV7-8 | CASSLEPGRFVGELFF
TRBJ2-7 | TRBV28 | CASSSGQGQREQYF
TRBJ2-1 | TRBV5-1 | CASSDLATNEQFF
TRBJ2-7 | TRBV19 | CASSIGEVYEQYF
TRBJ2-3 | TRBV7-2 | CASSLVASGRRYTQYF
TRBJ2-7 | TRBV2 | CASSADRIRYEQYF
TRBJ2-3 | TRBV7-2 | CASSFTGTSDRDTQYF
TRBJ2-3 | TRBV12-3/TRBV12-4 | CASSLISSTDTQYF
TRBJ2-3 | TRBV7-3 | CASSKTSGVTDTQYF
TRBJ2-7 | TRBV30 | CAWSSTLAYEQYF
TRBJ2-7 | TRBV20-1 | CSARGTGEIVEQYF
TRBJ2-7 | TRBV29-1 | CSVEDPAGANYEQYF
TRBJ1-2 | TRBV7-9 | CASSRTSYGYTF
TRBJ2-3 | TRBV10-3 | CAISERGGSTDTQYF
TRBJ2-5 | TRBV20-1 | CSARGLVVETQYF
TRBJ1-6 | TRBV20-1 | CSARGTENSPPHF
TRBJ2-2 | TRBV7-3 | CASSLVVGGRTGELFF
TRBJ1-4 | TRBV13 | CASSTTGAGGEKLFF
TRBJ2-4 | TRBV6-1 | CASSSRGGAKNIQYF
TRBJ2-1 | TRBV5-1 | CASSLDQGYNEQFF
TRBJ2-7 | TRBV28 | CASRRTSGTLSYEQYF
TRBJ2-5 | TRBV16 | CASSQDLGQGARETQYF